This is a list of T cell receptor beta chains from one sample in a study of T cells after posttransplantation cyclophosphamide. This table comes from immunoSEQ multiplex PCR, and its TCRdb copy is limited to in-frame clones, with some not included. Recorded here are around 44,000 clones, with no singletons, and the ten leading clones hold about 2%. Sequenced sample: PBMCs. All receptors come from a middle-aged man in good health, CMV-negative, and a related stem cell transplant donor. CDR3s include the opening cysteine and the closing phenylalanine or tryptophan. A D gene is named only where the DNA matches it firmly. Expanded clones are given a class, and other clones once, few, many or no size at all.

size: many
J: TRBJ2-5
V: TRBV5-6
D: -
DNA: TGTGCCAGCAGCTCCTATTCTCGAAATCAAGAGACCCAGTACTTC
CDR3: CASSSYSRNQETQYF

size: -
J: TRBJ2-5
V: TRBV7-9
D: -
DNA: TGTGCCAGCAGCTTAGCGCAGGGGAGTGGGGTAGAGACCCAGTACTTC
CDR3: CASSLAQGSGVETQYF

size: many
J: TRBJ2-1
V: TRBV11-3
D: TRBD1
DNA: TGTGCCAGCAGCAACAGGGGAAGTGAGCAGTTCTTC
CDR3: CASSNRGSEQFF

size: -
J: TRBJ2-1
V: TRBV14
D: TRBD1
DNA: TGTGCCAGCAGCCAAGAATGGGGGGACAGGATCTACAATGAGCAGTTCTTC
CDR3: CASSQEWGDRIYNEQFF

size: -
J: TRBJ1-1
V: TRBV18
D: -
DNA: TGTGCCAGCTCACCACCGATGGGGCCAACCCAAGGGACTGAAGCTTTCTTT
CDR3: CASSPPMGPTQGTEAFF

size: few
J: TRBJ1-6
V: TRBV9
D: -
DNA: TGTGCCAGCAGCGTAGAGGCGGGGGGCCTTAATTCACCCCTCCACTTT
CDR3: CASSVEAGGLNSPLHF

size: few
J: TRBJ2-5
V: TRBV7-9
D: TRBD2
DNA: TGTGCCAGCAGCTTAGGGACTAGCGGGAGACCCCAAGAGACCCAGTACTTC
CDR3: CASSLGTSGRPQETQYF

size: many
J: TRBJ2-5
V: TRBV10-3
D: TRBD1
DNA: TGTGCCATCAGTGAGTCGGGACAGGTAGAGACCCAGTACTTC
CDR3: CAISESGQVETQYF

size: many
J: TRBJ2-5
V: TRBV5-1
D: TRBD2
DNA: TGCGCCAGCAGCTTGGCTAGCGGACAAGAGACCCAGTACTTC
CDR3: CASSLASGQETQYF

size: few
J: TRBJ2-5
V: TRBV18
D: -
DNA: TGTGCCAGCTCATTTCAGGGTTTGGAGACCCAGTACTTC
CDR3: CASSFQGLETQYF

size: many
J: TRBJ1-4
V: TRBV11-2
D: -
DNA: TGTGCCAGCAGCTTAGGGGTGGATTTTAGGGGGGGTTCTGAAAAACTGTTTTTT
CDR3: CASSLGVDFRGGSEKLFF

size: many
J: TRBJ1-3
V: TRBV6-1
D: -
DNA: TGTGCCAGCAGTGATGGAACAGCTGGAAACACCATATATTTT
CDR3: CASSDGTAGNTIYF

size: few
J: TRBJ1-1
V: TRBV10-3
D: -
DNA: TGTGCCATCAGTGAACCCCCCCTCGACTCTTTCTTT
CDR3: CAISEPPLDSFF

size: few
J: TRBJ2-1
V: TRBV11-1
D: -
DNA: TGTGCCAGCAGTGGAGGGAACGGCGCCTACAATGAGCAGTTCTTC
CDR3: CASSGGNGAYNEQFF

size: -
J: TRBJ1-2
V: TRBV6-1
D: -
DNA: TGTGCCAGCAGTGAAGCGGGCCTCAATAACTATGGCTACACCTTC
CDR3: CASSEAGLNNYGYTF

size: -
J: TRBJ1-6
V: TRBV30
D: -
DNA: TGTGCCTGGAGGAATGATATTAGGGGTTCACCCCTCCACTTT
CDR3: CAWRNDIRGSPLHF

size: many
J: TRBJ1-1
V: TRBV19
D: -
DNA: TGTGCCAGTAGTACAGGGTTTTGGACTGAAGCTTTCTTT
CDR3: CASSTGFWTEAFF

size: many
J: TRBJ1-1
V: TRBV6-5
D: -
DNA: TGTGCCAGCAGTTACAGCTCGAACACTGAAGCTTTCTTT
CDR3: CASSYSSNTEAFF

size: many
J: TRBJ1-2
V: TRBV18
D: -
DNA: TGTGCCAGCTCACCATCGACAGGAGCTAACTATGGCTACACCTTC
CDR3: CASSPSTGANYGYTF

size: many
J: TRBJ2-5
V: TRBV18
D: TRBD1
DNA: TGTGCCAGCTCACCACTGGACAGGGTTGAGACCCAGTACTTC
CDR3: CASSPLDRVETQYF

size: many
J: TRBJ1-1
V: TRBV5-1
D: TRBD1
DNA: TGCGCCAGCAGCTTGGGGGGACAGGGGACTACTGAAGCTTTCTTT
CDR3: CASSLGGQGTTEAFF

size: -
J: TRBJ2-3
V: TRBV5-4
D: TRBD2
DNA: TGTGCCAGCGCGGGGGGGAGCACAGATACGCAGTATTTT
CDR3: CASAGGSTDTQYF

size: many
J: TRBJ1-2
V: TRBV5-6
D: -
DNA: TGTGCCAGCAGCTCCGTACAGGCGAACTATGGCTACACCTTC
CDR3: CASSSVQANYGYTF

size: many
J: TRBJ1-6
V: TRBV14
D: -
DNA: TGTGCCAGCAGCCAAGGTCCGGCAGCGAATTCACCCCTCCACTTT
CDR3: CASSQGPAANSPLHF

size: -
J: TRBJ1-2
V: TRBV19
D: -
DNA: TGTGCCGCAAGATTTACAGGCCTAAATATCTATGGCTACACCTTC
CDR3: CAARFTGLNIYGYTF

size: many
J: TRBJ2-5
V: TRBV7-8
D: TRBD2
DNA: TGTGCCAGCAGCTCGGGCACTAGCGCCCAGTACTTC
CDR3: CASSSGTSAQYF

size: many
J: TRBJ2-2
V: TRBV6-5
D: TRBD1
DNA: TGTGCCAGCCGACAGGGGCCAGACGGGGAGCTGTTTTTT
CDR3: CASRQGPDGELFF

size: many
J: TRBJ1-1
V: TRBV19
D: TRBD1
DNA: TGTGCCAGTAGTATCCAGGGGGCGACTGAAGCTTTCTTT
CDR3: CASSIQGATEAFF

size: few
J: TRBJ2-1
V: TRBV5-1
D: TRBD1
DNA: TGCGCCAGCAGCGAGAATACAGGGACAGACAATGAGCAGTTCTTC
CDR3: CASSENTGTDNEQFF

size: many
J: TRBJ2-7
V: TRBV11-1
D: TRBD1
DNA: TGTGCCAGCAGCACTTTGGACAGGGGTTTGGGCGAGCAGTACTTC
CDR3: CASSTLDRGLGEQYF

size: many
J: TRBJ2-7
V: TRBV6-5
D: -
DNA: TGTGCCAGCGGGGCAGGGATTTCCTACGAGCAGTACTTC
CDR3: CASGAGISYEQYF

size: -
J: TRBJ2-5
V: TRBV19
D: -
DNA: TGTGCCAGTAGTATATATGGGCAGGGCGAGACCCAGTACTTC
CDR3: CASSIYGQGETQYF

size: many
J: TRBJ2-1
V: TRBV15
D: -
DNA: TGTGCCACCAGCACAGAGGCTTTCTCCTACAATGAGCAGTTCTTC
CDR3: CATSTEAFSYNEQFF

size: many
J: TRBJ1-1
V: TRBV7-3
D: -
DNA: TGTGCCAGCAGCTTGGCCACAGGGCCGAACACTGAAGCTTTCTTT
CDR3: CASSLATGPNTEAFF

size: many
J: TRBJ1-2
V: TRBV27
D: TRBD1
DNA: TGTGCCAGCAGTAGGGGTGGACAGGGCGGTGGCTACACCTTC
CDR3: CASSRGGQGGGYTF

size: many
J: TRBJ2-4
V: TRBV6-1
D: -
DNA: TGTGCCAGCAGTGAAGCGCGTTTGGCCGGGGCCAAAAACATTCAGTACTTC
CDR3: CASSEARLAGAKNIQYF

size: few
J: TRBJ1-5
V: TRBV27
D: -
DNA: TGTGCCAGCAGTTTGCGGCAGGGACAAAATCAGCCCCAGCATTTT
CDR3: CASSLRQGQNQPQHF

size: many
J: TRBJ2-7
V: TRBV5-1
D: TRBD1
DNA: TGCGCCAGCAGCTTGATGGGACAGTCCTACGAGCAGTACTTC
CDR3: CASSLMGQSYEQYF

size: many
J: TRBJ2-2
V: TRBV6-5
D: -
DNA: TGTGCCAGCAGTTTTAGGGGGGGATACACCGGGGAGCTGTTTTTT
CDR3: CASSFRGGYTGELFF

size: many
J: TRBJ1-2
V: TRBV19
D: -
DNA: TGTGCCAGTACGGGCAGGGGTTATGGCTACACCTTC
CDR3: CASTGRGYGYTF

size: many
J: TRBJ1-1
V: TRBV7-3
D: -
DNA: TGTGCCAGCAGCTCCTACGGAGGGACTTTCCCAGCGGTCGCTTTCTTT
CDR3: CASSSYGGTFPAVAFF

size: few
J: TRBJ2-1
V: TRBV6-1
D: -
DNA: TGTGCCAGCAGTGAGAGACAGTCCTACAATGAGCAGTTCTTC
CDR3: CASSERQSYNEQFF

size: many
J: TRBJ2-1
V: TRBV19
D: -
DNA: TGTGCCAGTAGTATTTTCCCCGCGGGGGCACACTACAATGAGCAGTTCTTC
CDR3: CASSIFPAGAHYNEQFF

size: -
J: TRBJ1-5
V: TRBV4-2
D: -
DNA: TGTGCCAGCAGCCGAGTAGCGGTTGGCAATCAGCCCCAGCATTTT
CDR3: CASSRVAVGNQPQHF

size: few
J: TRBJ2-5
V: TRBV5-1
D: -
DNA: TGCGCCAGCAGCCTCTTTCTAGCAGAGGGTGGAGAGACCCAGTACTTC
CDR3: CASSLFLAEGGETQYF

size: many
J: TRBJ1-2
V: TRBV19
D: TRBD1
DNA: TGTGCCAGTAGTATAACAGGGGCGGACGGCTATGGCTACACCTTC
CDR3: CASSITGADGYGYTF

size: many
J: TRBJ1-3
V: TRBV7-2
D: TRBD1
DNA: TGTGCCAGCAGCCCACAAATATTCTCCGGGACAGGGGGAGACACCATATATTTT
CDR3: CASSPQIFSGTGGDTIYF

size: many
J: TRBJ1-2
V: TRBV6-1
D: -
DNA: TGTGCCAGCAGTGAACGAGGGGGTTTGAACTATGGCTACACCTTC
CDR3: CASSERGGLNYGYTF

size: medium-sized
J: TRBJ1-1
V: TRBV2
D: -
DNA: TGTGCCAGCAGTGTTCAGGGAGGAACTGAAGCTTTCTTT
CDR3: CASSVQGGTEAFF

size: many
J: TRBJ2-7
V: TRBV7-9
D: -
DNA: TGTGCCAGCAGCCCCGGGACACTCAACTACGAGCAGTACTTC
CDR3: CASSPGTLNYEQYF

size: many
J: TRBJ2-1
V: TRBV10-3
D: -
DNA: TGTGCCATCAGCACTAGCTACAATGAGCAGTTCTTC
CDR3: CAISTSYNEQFF

size: many
J: TRBJ2-1
V: TRBV11-3
D: -
DNA: TGTGCCAGCAGCTCAGGAGGTGGCAATGAGCAGTTCTTC
CDR3: CASSSGGGNEQFF

size: many
J: TRBJ1-1
V: TRBV6-6
D: TRBD1
DNA: TGTGCCAGCAGTACCCCCGGGACAGGGGACACTGAAGCTTTCTTT
CDR3: CASSTPGTGDTEAFF

size: many
J: TRBJ2-3
V: TRBV5-4
D: -
DNA: TGTGCCAGCAGGCCAACGACTGGCTCAGATACGCAGTATTTT
CDR3: CASRPTTGSDTQYF

size: many
J: TRBJ2-1
V: TRBV4-2
D: TRBD2
DNA: TGTGCCAGCAGCCAGGCCGGGACTAGGTCTGAGCAGTTCTTC
CDR3: CASSQAGTRSEQFF

size: many
J: TRBJ1-5
V: TRBV11-2
D: -
DNA: TGTGCCAGCAGCCCTCAGGGATCTAATCAGCCCCAGCATTTT
CDR3: CASSPQGSNQPQHF

size: many
J: TRBJ1-1
V: TRBV15
D: -
DNA: TGTGCCACCAGCTCTGGTAGCAGGGCAGACACTGAAGCTTTCTTT
CDR3: CATSSGSRADTEAFF

size: many
J: TRBJ1-2
V: TRBV10-2
D: -
DNA: TGCGCCAGCAGTGCCGCGGGTCAGAGGGCACGCCTTAACTATGGCTACACCTTC
CDR3: CASSAAGQRARLNYGYTF